This T cell receptor beta chain was profiled in a study of T cell responses to AZD1222 COVID-19 vaccine. General study results and limits: It should be noted that donors were predominantly white British and more often female, and clonal diversity was possibly underestimated. Unmutated variant regions reportedly attract nearly half of all spike-specific TCRs.

V shed 6 bases and J 2 bases; nucleotides not matched to a gene: 10. The CDR3 is 16 amino acids. Germline assignment: CDR1 MDHEN and CDR2 SYDVKM. TCRdb's table, derived via immunoSEQ multiplex PCR, lists solely in-frame clones and lacks some. The sample carries over 100,000 clones, approximately 86% recorded once. Concerning this clone: Its antigen remains unidentified.

The TCR originated in an adult in good health. Sequenced material: peripheral blood, taken on day 0 of AZD1222 vaccination. The V call is TRBV28, the J call TRBJ1-3; 7 bases align to TRBD1. CDR3 sequence: CASSRMGGGAGNTIYF. The CDR3 coding sequence is TGTGCCAGCAGCCGAATGGGAGGGGGCGCTGGAAACACCATATATTTT.